One and the same sample provided the 30 T cell receptor beta chains below, sequenced in a study of T cells in Graves' hyperthyroidism and ophthalmopathy. What was amplified from RNA transcripts were TCR beta CDR3 regions. Researchers ran a first-round RT-PCR on the TCR CDR3 using the HTBI primer set. Each CDR3 protein is one row after TCRdb ran MiXCR on the multiplex PCR reads. The sample contains 300,000 to 500,000 distinct CDR3 sequences, around 15% of which appear only once. The specimen sequenced was blood. Every receptor here comes from a man in his fifties with Graves' ophthalmopathy.

This clonotype was recorded many times. The V and J genes are TRBV7-9 and TRBJ2-1, with D perhaps given as TRBD1 or TRBD2 (6 bases each). Germline V gene lookup returns CDR1 SEHNR and CDR2 FQNEAQ (reference sequence). V lost 5 bases to trimming and J lost 8 bases, with 16 bases between them. There are 14 residues in the CDR3. The CDR3 DNA sequence: TGTGCCAGCAGCGGCAGGGGAGGTTTCGATGAGCAGTTCTTC. Translated: CASSGRGGFDEQFF. Combining the CDR3 with reference TRBV7-9 and TRBJ2-1 gives the whole variable domain DTGVSQNPRHKITKRGQNVTFRCDPISEHNRLYWYRQTLGQGPEFLTYFQNEAQLEKSRLLSDRFSAERPKGSFSTLEIQRTEQGDSAMYLCASSGRGGFDEQFFGPGTRLTVL.

The chain recombines TRBV18 with TRBJ2-3; 12 bases are a match to TRBD2. Germline V gene sequence: CDR1 KGHSH, CDR2 LQKENI. With V trimmed by 6 bases and J by 0 bases, 7 bases remained unmatched. The CDR3 sequence is 17 residues long. In DNA form, the CDR3 reads TGTGCCAGCTCCCGAAGGACTAGCGGGGCTAGCACAGATACGCAGTATTTT. Residues: CASSRRTSGASTDTQYF.

This clonotype was observed many times. CDR3 in amino acids: CASSLIRTGITDTQYF. In DNA form, the CDR3 reads TGTGCCAGCAGTTTAATTCGGACGGGTATCACAGATACGCAGTATTTT. The rearrangement joins TRBV28 to TRBJ2-3; D gene ambiguous. Germline V gives CDR1 MDHEN, CDR2 SYDVKM. The V gene lost 2 bases and the J gene lost 2 bases, with 14 bases spanning the gap. CDR3 length equals 16 residues. The full variable domain, its missing parts supplied by reference TRBV28 and TRBJ2-3, is DVKVTQSSRYLVKRTGEKVFLECVQDMDHENMFWYRQDPGLGLRLIYFSYDVKMKEKGDIPEGYSVSREKKERFSLILESASTNQTSMYLCASSLIRTGITDTQYFGPGTRLTVL.

A few counts support this clonotype. A much larger clonotype is one base distant, so this may be a read error. V is TRBV25-1 and J is TRBJ2-1; D is unresolved. Germline V gene lookup returns CDR1 MGHDK and CDR2 SYGVNS. The length of the CDR3 is 12 residues. CDR3 DNA sequence: TGTGCCAGCAGTGGACGGATCAATGAGCAGTCCTTC. Its protein is CASSGRINEQSF.

This clonotype was detected many times. The chain has TRBV20-1 and TRBJ2-7, with 8 bases fitting TRBD2. The CDR3 runs 16 residues. With 0 bases clipped from V and 5 bases from J, the junction kept 12 bases outside the gene matches. Germline V CDR1 and CDR2: DFQATT, SNEGSKA (reference sequence). The CDR3: CSAREDLSGGPHEQYF. The CDR3 nucleotides are TGCAGTGCTAGAGAGGATTTGTCGGGAGGGCCCCACGAGCAGTACTTC.

This clonotype was counted a few times. The chain joins TRBV6-2 or TRBV6-3 to TRBJ1-1; D remains ambiguous. This CDR3 spans 15 amino acids. The germline V and J ends were trimmed by 0 bases and 1 base, with 9 bases remaining between them. Germline assignment: CDR1 MNHEY and CDR2 SVGEGT. As DNA, the CDR3 is TGTGCCAGCAGTTACTCGAGGTTAGGGAACACTGAAGCTTTCTTT. It yields the protein CASSYSRLGNTEAFF.

This clonotype was found a few times. The chain couples TRBV18 to TRBJ1-1; D gene uncertain. The CDR3 extends over 14 amino acids. Trimming removed 2 bases at V and 4 bases at J, with 11 bases between. Germline assignment: CDR1 KGHSH and CDR2 LQKENI. The CDR3 sequence: CASSPAKAFTEAFF. DNA for the CDR3: TGTGCCAGCTCACCAGCTAAGGCGTTCACTGAAGCTTTCTTT.

At least ten counts were recorded for this clonotype. V and J are TRBV5-8 and TRBJ2-3; D possibly matches TRBD1 or TRBD2 (5 bases each). V was clipped by 6 bases and J by 4 bases, with 18 bases between them. This CDR3 has 15 amino acids. Germline V CDR1 and CDR2: SGHTS, YDEGEE. The CDR3 DNA sequence: TGTGCCAGCAACTCGGGGCCGCTAGTCCCAGATACGCAGTATTTT. This encodes CASNSGPLVPDTQYF.

This clonotype was recorded many times. This rearrangement joins TRBV4-1 to TRBJ2-1; 8 bases align to TRBD2. This CDR3 is 17 amino acids long. Per the germline V gene, CDR1 is MGHRA and CDR2 is YSYEKL. Trimming at V came to 1 base and at J to 1 base, leaving 6 bases not matched to a gene. CDR3 in amino acids: CASSQGGSGDSYNEQFF. The CDR3 DNA reads TGCGCCAGCAGCCAAGGGGGTAGCGGGGATTCCTACAATGAGCAGTTCTTC.

This clonotype was detected ten times or more. The chain is built from TRBV30 and TRBJ1-1; no definite D call. Germline V gene data show CDR1 as GTSNPN and CDR2 as SVGIG (reference sequence). Trimming shortened V by 0 bases and J by 1 base, and 9 bases separated the two germline ends. The CDR3 loop spans 14 amino acids. The CDR3 coding sequence is TGTGCCTGGAGTGTACACGCACAGAACACTGAAGCTTTCTTT. It codes for CAWSVHAQNTEAFF.

This clonotype was observed a few times. A read error may be the cause here, since a much bigger clone is one base away. The V and J genes are TRBV11-2 and TRBJ2-1; D possibly uses TRBD1 or TRBD2 (7 bases each). The end of the DNA fits TRBJ2-7 better, so the J call may be wrong. CDR1 SGHAT and CDR2 FQNNGV come from the germline V gene. This CDR3 contains 14 residues. CDR3 protein: CASAQGEGGNEQYF. The CDR3 nucleotides read TGTGCCAGCGCTCAGGGGGAGGGGGGGAATGAGCAGTACTTC.

V usage is TRBV7-9 and J usage is TRBJ2-1; 9 bases map to TRBD2. The CDR3 spans 13 residues. CDR1 SEHNR and CDR2 FQNEAQ come from the germline V gene (reference sequence). V dropped 10 bases and J dropped 2; count of bases not matched to a gene: 3. CDR3 loop: CAKPSGAYNEQFF. DNA for the CDR3: TGTGCCAAACCTAGCGGGGCCTACAATGAGCAGTTCTTC.

This clonotype showed up many times. The rearrangement joins TRBV7-9 to TRBJ1-1; no definite D call. V dropped 5 bases and J dropped 4 bases, with 8 bases sitting between them. The CDR3 has 12 residues. Germline loops: CDR1 SEHNR, CDR2 FQNEAQ (reference sequence). CDR3 residues: CASSITGTEAFF. The CDR3 DNA follows: TGTGCCAGCAGCATAACCGGCACTGAAGCTTTCTTT.

This clonotype was recorded at least ten times. The chain has TRBV5-1 and TRBJ2-3; 12 bases match TRBD2. This CDR3 is 20 amino acids long. Germline trimming cut 2 bases from V and 0 bases from J; bases unmatched to any gene: 13. Germline V gene lookup returns CDR1 SGHRS and CDR2 YFSETQ. The CDR3 region has the DNA TGCGCCAGCAGCTTTCTACCTCAGACTAGCGGGAGAGCGAGCACAGATACGCAGTATTTT. Residues: CASSFLPQTSGRASTDTQYF.

This clonotype was picked up many times. The chain combines TRBV7-8 with TRBJ1-2; 11 positions match TRBD1. J gave up 8 bases and V 5 bases, and 7 bases lay outside the gene matches. The germline CDR1 and CDR2 sequences are SGHVS and FQNEAQ. The CDR3 totals 14 residues. CDR3 residues: CASSHEDRGQGYTF. CDR3 DNA sequence: TGTGCCAGCAGCCACGAGGACAGGGGGCAGGGCTACACCTTC.

This clonotype was seen only a few times. The chain links TRBV2 to TRBJ2-1, with D possibly matching TRBD2 (6 bases). Germline V gene lookup returns CDR1 SNHLY and CDR2 FYNNEI. Trimming took 7 bases from V and 6 from J, leaving 13 bases between them. The CDR3 is 13 residues long. CDR3 loop: CASIGLAFNEQFF. The CDR3 DNA reads TGTGCCAGCATCGGCCTAGCGTTCAATGAGCAGTTCTTC.

In its sample, this clonotype was seen many times. The chain joins TRBV20-1 to TRBJ2-7; D is undetermined. Per germline, CDR1 DFQATT and CDR2 SNEGSKA (reference sequence). Trimming pared 1 base from V and 3 bases from J, leaving 10 bases between. The CDR3 sequence is 13 residues long. CDR3 DNA sequence: TGCAGTGCTAGAGTGGCCACTCTCTACGAGCAGTACTTC. Translation gives CSARVATLYEQYF.

This clonotype was recorded at least ten times. The chain recombines TRBV4-2 with TRBJ2-7, with 7 bases that match TRBD2. Losses at the gene ends were 1 base for V and 5 bases for J; bases not matched to a gene: 5. Germline CDR1 and CDR2: LGHNA and YNFKEQ. The CDR3 runs to 14 residues. DNA for the CDR3: TGTGCCAGCAGCCAAGGCGCGCGGGAGAACGAGCAGTACTTC. Translated, it gives CASSQGARENEQYF.

J is TRBJ1-6 and V is TRBV3-1, with D possibly being TRBD1 (5 bases). V lost 0 bases and J lost 6, with 15 bases in between. This CDR3 has 17 amino acids. Looked up from germline, CDR1 is LGHDT and CDR2 is YNNKEL (reference sequence). The DNA for the CDR3 is TGTGCCAGCAGCCAAGATTCGACAGCTGTCGGTAATTCACCCCTCCACTTT. Translating it yields CASSQDSTAVGNSPLHF.

Ten or more counts support this clonotype. The V call is TRBV7-8, the J call TRBJ2-7; TRBD1 matches at 10 bases. The CDR3 totals 14 residues. The germline gives CDR1 SGHVS, CDR2 FQNEAQ. V trimming: 2 bases; J trimming: 7 bases; junction bases outside the gene matches: 5. CDR3 protein: CASSLPGQGREQYF. The DNA of the CDR3 is TGTGCCAGCAGCTTACCGGGACAGGGGAGGGAGCAGTACTTC.

This clonotype was counted many times. V gene TRBV5-6 combines with J gene TRBJ2-2, with 7 bases that match TRBD1. The V gene end was trimmed by 4 bases and the J gene end by 4 bases; junction bases not matched to a gene: 7. Germline V gene data show CDR1 as SGHDT and CDR2 as YYEEEE. This CDR3 contains 15 residues. CDR3 region: CASSTDRDSTGELFF. CDR3 nucleotides: TGTGCCAGCAGCACGGACCGGGACAGCACCGGGGAGCTGTTTTTT.

This clonotype appeared many times. J is TRBJ1-1 and V is TRBV18; the D is unclear. Germline loops: CDR1 KGHSH, CDR2 LQKENI. The CDR3 consists of 15 residues. With 0 bases removed from V and 0 bases from J, the gap between germline ends came to 8 bases. As DNA, the CDR3 is TGTGCCAGCTCACCACCGAAAGGCTTGAACACTGAAGCTTTCTTT. This gives the protein CASSPPKGLNTEAFF.

Many counts were recorded for this clonotype. The chain is built from TRBV9 and TRBJ2-1; 11 bases fit TRBD2. This CDR3 is built from 16 residues. Per the germline V gene, CDR1 is SGDLS and CDR2 is YYNGEE. V was clipped by 6 bases and J by 4 bases; unmatched bases: 9. Here the CDR3 DNA reads TGTGCCAGCAACCCAAGGGGGACTAGCGGATACAATGAGCAGTTCTTC. It translates to CASNPRGTSGYNEQFF.

Many counts were recorded for this clonotype. The V call is TRBV15, the J call TRBJ1-2; TRBD1 is a possible D gene (5 bases). In germline, CDR1 is LNHNV, CDR2 YYDKDF (reference sequence). Trimming took 0 bases from V and 1 from J, leaving 15 bases between them. The CDR3 length is 17 residues. The CDR3 DNA reads as TGTGCCACCAGCAGAGATGCATCGGGGCTTCTTAACTATGGCTACACCTTC. It is translated as CATSRDASGLLNYGYTF.

The chain couples TRBV19 to TRBJ2-1, with 9 bases identical to TRBD2. The V gene's germline CDR1 is LNHDA and CDR2 SQIVND (reference sequence). The CDR3 consists of 13 residues. Losses at the gene ends were 9 bases for V and 6 bases for J; bases not matched to a gene: 6. This CDR3 is CASNQREANEQFF. The CDR3 region has the DNA TGTGCCAGCAACCAGCGGGAGGCCAATGAGCAGTTCTTC.

This clonotype was picked up many times. The chain uses TRBV25-1 and TRBJ2-1; the match to TRBD2 covers 10 bases. The germline CDR1 and CDR2 sequences are MGHDK and SYGVNS. This CDR3 contains 16 residues. Trimming at V came to 1 base and at J to 6 bases, leaving 6 bases not matched to a gene. The CDR3 reads CASSESGSGRFNEQFF. The CDR3 nucleotides read TGTGCCAGCAGTGAATCGGGTAGCGGGAGGTTCAATGAGCAGTTCTTC.

The table lists this clonotype with many counts. The V call is TRBV29-1, the J call TRBJ2-7, with TRBD2 identical over 9 bases. The ends lost 3 bases at V and 3 bases at J; junction bases unmatched: 6. CDR1 and CDR2 (germline): SQVTM, ANQGSEA. CDR3 size: 14 residues. The CDR3 DNA sequence: TGCAGCGTTGAGGTTGCGGGAGGGATCTACGAGCAGTACTTC. This gives the protein CSVEVAGGIYEQYF.

The chain uses TRBV19 and TRBJ2-1, with a tentative D call TRBD2 (7 bases). V lost 5 bases, J lost 0 bases, and 17 bases lay in between. Germline CDR1 is LNHDA and CDR2 is SQIVND (reference sequence). The CDR3 covers 17 residues. The CDR3 DNA reads TGTGCCAGTAGTTTAAAGACTAGCAGGGGCTCCTACAATGAGCAGTTCTTC. Its protein is CASSLKTSRGSYNEQFF. The variable domain in full, completed from reference TRBV19 and TRBJ2-1, reads DGGITQSPKYLFRKEGQNVTLSCEQNLNHDAMYWYRQDPGQGLRLIYYSQIVNDFQKGDIAEGYSVSREKKESFPLTVTSAQKNPTAFYLCASSLKTSRGSYNEQFFGPGTRLTVL.

This clonotype was seen at least ten times. This chain uses TRBV7-9 with TRBJ2-3; 7 nucleotides line up with TRBD2. Germline trimming cut 5 bases from V and 5 bases from J; bases unmatched to any gene: 4. In germline, CDR1 is SEHNR, CDR2 FQNEAQ (reference sequence). The CDR3 runs 13 residues. CDR3 loop: CASSPSGGDTQYF. The DNA for the CDR3 is TGTGCCAGCAGCCCCTCGGGAGGAGATACGCAGTATTTT.

V and J are TRBV7-9 and TRBJ2-1; 8 nucleotides agree with TRBD2. This CDR3 is 17 amino acids long. Germline V gives CDR1 SEHNR, CDR2 FQNEAQ (reference sequence). Losses at the gene ends were 5 bases for V and 8 bases for J; bases not matched to a gene: 17. The CDR3 sequence is CASSHSVASGSYDEQFF. DNA for the CDR3: TGTGCCAGCAGCCATTCGGTCGCCAGCGGGAGTTACGATGAGCAGTTCTTC.